The 22 T cell receptor beta chains reported below all come from one sample, sequenced in a study of T cell repertoires in cytomegalovirus infection. MiXCR was run by TCRdb on the reads, yielding one entry per CDR3 protein. The repertoire includes around 360,000 distinct CDR3 sequences, roughly 34% of them detected once, and approximately 12% sits in the top ten. These TCRs are of unknown antigen specificity. Source: cultured PBMCs, taken from culture after CMV antigen stimulation. These receptors all stem from a human donor in good health (CMV status not recorded). Some clones in this sample may be carry-over from other donors' samples.

In its sample, this clonotype was seen many times. J is TRBJ2-3 and V is TRBV7-2; no firm D call. V was trimmed by 5 bases and J by 0 bases, leaving 15 bases between them. CDR1 is SGHTA, CDR2 FQGNSA, per germline. CDR3 length equals 16 residues. CDR3 amino acids: CASSTRAERSTDTQYF. The CDR3 bases are TGTGCCAGCAGCACCCGGGCCGAGAGGAGCACAGATACGCAGTATTTT. The full variable domain, with the rest looked up from reference TRBV7-2 and TRBJ2-3, is GAGVSQSPSNKVTEKGKDVELRCDPISGHTALYWYRQSLGQGLEFLIYFQGNSAPDKSGLPSDRFSAERTGGSVSTLTIQRTQQEDSAVYLCASSTRAERSTDTQYFGPGTRLTVL.

Of note for this clonotype: A read error is possible here, since a much larger clone lies one base away. The chain has TRBV7-4 and TRBJ2-3; 8 nucleotides match TRBD2. CDR3 length: 16 residues. Trimming removed 5 bases from V and 2 bases from J; junction bases left unmatched: 9. The germline V gene has CDR1 SGHVT and CDR2 SQSDAQ. This chain's CDR3 is CASSAPTSVSTDTQYF. The CDR3 region has the DNA TGTGCCAGCAGCGCCCCGACTAGCGTCTCCACAGATACGCAGTATTTT.

The gene calls are TRBV6-1 and TRBJ1-5; D possibly corresponds to TRBD1 (5 bases). The CDR3 is made up of 13 amino acids. The V gene lost 6 bases and the J gene lost 3 bases, with 9 bases spanning the gap. The V gene's germline CDR1 is MNHNS and CDR2 SASEGT. The CDR3, as DNA: TGTGCCAGCAGCGACAGCTACAATCAGCCCCAGCATTTT. It specifies CASSDSYNQPQHF.

The chain carries TRBV23-1 and TRBJ2-1; 8 bases align to TRBD1. TRBV23-1 is marked as an open reading frame, function uncertain. J was trimmed by 3 bases and V by 4 bases; bases with no gene match: 8. CDR3 length: 16 amino acids. CDR3 sequence reads: CASSLQGVLFYNEQFF. In DNA form, the CDR3 reads TGCGCCAGCAGTCTACAGGGGGTTCTATTCTACAATGAGCAGTTCTTC.

In its sample, this clonotype was seen once. V gene TRBV25-1 combines with J gene TRBJ1-1; 7 bases agree with TRBD1. Germline-derived CDR1 and CDR2 are MGHDK and SYGVNS. V gave up 5 bases and J gave up 1 base; unmatched junction bases: 7. The CDR3 spans 15 residues. DNA of the CDR3: TGTGCCAGCAGTTCAGAGGGGGCGCGGAACACTGAAGCTTTCTTT. This codes for CASSSEGARNTEAFF. Full variable domain (outside the CDR3, taken from reference TRBV25-1 and TRBJ1-1): EADIYQTPRYLVIGTGKKITLECSQTMGHDKMYWYQQDPGMELHLIHYSYGVNSTEKGDLSSESTVSRIRTEHFPLTLESARPSHTSQYLCASSSEGARNTEAFFGQGTRLTVV.

This sequence joins TRBV7-2 and TRBJ2-5; unclear D gene. Germline V gene data show CDR1 as SGHTA and CDR2 as FQGNSA. V was trimmed by 3 bases and J by 2 bases, leaving 10 bases between them. This CDR3 region has 14 residues. The DNA of the CDR3 is TGTGCCAGCAGCTTTCAAGCGACTCAAGAGACCCAGTACTTC. It codes for CASSFQATQETQYF.

V gene TRBV5-4 combines with J gene TRBJ2-1; 12 bases line up with TRBD2. CDR3 size: 15 residues. In germline, CDR1 is SGHNT, CDR2 YYREEE (reference sequence). After removal of 7 bases from V and 7 bases from J, the junction contained 9 bases not matched to a gene. The CDR3 loop is CASSASGRAGNEQFF. CDR3 nucleotide sequence: TGTGCCAGCTCGGCTAGCGGGAGGGCCGGGAATGAGCAGTTCTTC.

The rearrangement links TRBV19 to TRBJ2-3; 9 nucleotides align to TRBD1. V lost 4 bases and J lost 2; bases outside the gene matches: 7. The CDR3 is 16 residues long. Germline V gives CDR1 LNHDA, CDR2 SQIVND (reference sequence). As DNA, the CDR3 is TGTGCCAGTAGTACCCCCCGGACAGGGGTCACAGATACGCAGTATTTT. It codes for CASSTPRTGVTDTQYF.

The chain recombines TRBV19 with TRBJ2-7, with a weak D call TRBD1 (5 bases). This CDR3 comprises 14 residues. In germline, CDR1 is LNHDA, CDR2 SQIVND (reference sequence). V lost 3 bases and J lost 0, with 9 bases in between. Here the CDR3 DNA reads TGTGCCAGTAGTATCACAGGAAACTCCTACGAGCAGTACTTC. This sequence encodes CASSITGNSYEQYF.

The CDR3 bases are TGTGCCAGCAGTTTGGGCAGGGGAGGTGCGCCCCAGCATTTT. It translates to CASSLGRGGAPQHF. The chain joins TRBV12-3 or TRBV12-4 to TRBJ1-5; D is possibly TRBD1 (6 bases). CDR3 size: 14 residues. V lost 3 bases and J 9 bases, leaving 15 bases between the germline ends.

The chain couples TRBV6-8 to TRBJ2-1, with a possible D match to TRBD2 (6 bases). Germline assignment: CDR1 MNHGY and CDR2 SAAAGT. Trimming shortened V by 7 bases and J by 3 bases, and 10 bases separated the two germline ends. The CDR3 spans 13 residues. The CDR3 loop is CASNWGLYNEQFF. CDR3 in DNA: TGTGCCAGCAATTGGGGACTCTACAATGAGCAGTTCTTC.

The chain is built from TRBV7-2 and TRBJ1-2, with TRBD1 matching over 8 bases. This CDR3 is built from 15 residues. V lost 0 bases and J lost 8; bases outside the gene matches: 8. Germline loops: CDR1 SGHTA, CDR2 FQGNSA. CDR3 loop: CASSLALGQGAGYTF. The CDR3 nucleotides read TGTGCCAGCAGCTTAGCGCTGGGGCAGGGGGCCGGCTACACCTTC.

In DNA, the CDR3 is TGTGCCAGCAGCTTTGGTGGGAGGGCCGGGGAGCTGTTTTTT. This sequence encodes CASSFGGRAGELFF. The chain links TRBV7-2 to TRBJ2-2; 7 bases align to TRBD2. CDR3 length: 14 residues. Germline V lookup: CDR1 SGHTA, CDR2 FQGNSA. The V and J ends lost 3 bases and 6 bases, in that order; junction bases with no gene match: 4.

V gene TRBV11-2 combines with J gene TRBJ2-1; 7 nucleotides match TRBD1. J lost 6 bases, V lost 3 bases, and 5 bases had no gene match. Per germline, CDR1 SGHAT and CDR2 FQNNGV. CDR3 length: 14 residues. This CDR3 reads CASSFPGQINEQFF. CDR3 sequence (DNA): TGTGCCAGCAGCTTCCCGGGACAGATCAATGAGCAGTTCTTC.

The chain links TRBV11-2 to TRBJ2-5; TRBD2 agrees at 10 bases. From germline, CDR1 is SGHAT and CDR2 FQNNGV. The CDR3 covers 15 residues. Trimming cost V 5 bases and J 3 bases; bases outside gene matches: 6. The CDR3 reads CASSKWTSGKETQYF. In DNA, the CDR3 is TGTGCCAGCAGCAAATGGACTAGCGGAAAAGAGACCCAGTACTTC.

This clonotype was counted a few times. The rearrangement links TRBV20-1 to TRBJ1-5, with D possibly being TRBD1 (6 bases). The V gene lost 6 bases and the J gene lost 3 bases, with 12 bases spanning the gap. This CDR3 spans 13 amino acids. From germline, CDR1 is DFQATT and CDR2 SNEGSKA (reference sequence). DNA of the CDR3: TGCAGTGCCCAAGGACAGAACAATCAGCCCCAGCATTTT. Translation gives CSAQGQNNQPQHF.

This clonotype has at least ten counts. The chain carries TRBV7-2 and TRBJ2-3; TRBD2 agrees at 8 bases. The length of the CDR3 is 15 residues. V lost 1 base, J lost 4 bases, and 4 bases stayed unmatched. CDR1 and CDR2 (germline): SGHTA, FQGNSA. CDR3: CASSLGLAGSDTQYF. The CDR3 nucleotides are TGTGCCAGCAGCTTAGGGCTAGCGGGTTCAGATACGCAGTATTTT.

This clonotype turned up a few times. The CDR3 protein is CSVRGQNTEAFF. CDR3 nucleotides: TGCAGCGTTAGAGGACAGAACACTGAAGCTTTCTTT. This chain uses TRBV29-1 with TRBJ1-1, with a possible D match to TRBD1 (5 bases). CDR1 is SQVTM, CDR2 ANQGSEA, per germline. V lost 5 bases to trimming and J lost 1 base, with 8 bases between them. This CDR3 comprises 12 residues.

The chain uses TRBV6-5 and TRBJ1-2, with 11 bases fitting TRBD1. CDR1 and CDR2 from the germline V gene are MNHEY and SVGAGI. Losses at the gene ends were 0 bases for V and 2 bases for J; bases not matched to a gene: 2. There are 16 residues in the CDR3. CDR3 nucleotide sequence: TGTGCCAGCAGTTACTCGGACAGGGGGCGGAACTATGGCTACACCTTC. Translation: CASSYSDRGRNYGYTF.

The chain joins TRBV6-5 to TRBJ1-6; D not certain. CDR3 length: 13 residues. Deletions cut 5 bases from V and 5 bases from J, with 7 bases between. The germline V gene has CDR1 MNHEY and CDR2 SVGAGI. The CDR3 DNA reads as TGTGCCAGCAGTACGGCTAATAATTCACCCCTCCACTTT. It translates to CASSTANNSPLHF.

This clonotype was recorded once. This sequence joins TRBV5-1 and TRBJ1-1; D uncertain. Trimming shortened V by 2 bases and J by 2 bases, and 10 bases separated the two germline ends. Germline V CDR1 and CDR2: SGHRS, YFSETQ. The CDR3 totals 14 residues. CDR3 bases: TGCGCCAGCAGCTTAGAGGGCTTCAACACTGAAGCTTTCTTT. It yields the protein CASSLEGFNTEAFF.

The chain couples TRBV10-3 to TRBJ2-2, with TRBD2 identical over 12 bases. Germline V gene data show CDR1 as ENHRY and CDR2 as SYGVKD. The CDR3 length is 16 residues. The V and J ends lost 4 bases and 6 bases, in that order; junction bases with no gene match: 6. Here the CDR3 DNA reads TGTGCCATCAGTGGCGCTAGCGGGAGGGTTGCCGGGGAGCTGTTTTTT. Amino acid sequence: CAISGASGRVAGELFF.